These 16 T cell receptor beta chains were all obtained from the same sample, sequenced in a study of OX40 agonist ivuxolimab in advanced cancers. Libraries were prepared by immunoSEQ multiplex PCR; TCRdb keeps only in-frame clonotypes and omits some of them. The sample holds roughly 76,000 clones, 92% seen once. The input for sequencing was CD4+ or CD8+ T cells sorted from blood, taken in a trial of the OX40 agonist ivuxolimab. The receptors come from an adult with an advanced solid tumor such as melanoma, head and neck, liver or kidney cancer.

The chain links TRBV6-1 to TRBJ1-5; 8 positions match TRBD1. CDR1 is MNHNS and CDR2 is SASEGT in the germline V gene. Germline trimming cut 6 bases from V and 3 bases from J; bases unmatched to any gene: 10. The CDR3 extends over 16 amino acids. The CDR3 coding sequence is TGTGCCAGCAGCGAATCGGGACAGGCTAACAATCAGCCCCAGCATTTT. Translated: CASSESGQANNQPQHF.

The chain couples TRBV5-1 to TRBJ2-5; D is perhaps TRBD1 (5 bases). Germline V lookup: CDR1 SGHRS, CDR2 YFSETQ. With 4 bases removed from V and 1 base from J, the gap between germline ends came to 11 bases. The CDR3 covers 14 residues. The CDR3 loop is CASSPGGAQETQYF. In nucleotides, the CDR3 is TGCGCCAGCAGCCCAGGTGGGGCCCAAGAGACCCAGTACTTC.

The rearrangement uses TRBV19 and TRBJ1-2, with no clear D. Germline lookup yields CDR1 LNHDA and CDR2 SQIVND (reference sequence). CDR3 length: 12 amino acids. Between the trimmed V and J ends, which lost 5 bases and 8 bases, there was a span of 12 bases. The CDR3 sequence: CASSYVTSGYTF. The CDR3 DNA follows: TGTGCCAGTAGTTATGTGACCTCGGGCTACACCTTC.

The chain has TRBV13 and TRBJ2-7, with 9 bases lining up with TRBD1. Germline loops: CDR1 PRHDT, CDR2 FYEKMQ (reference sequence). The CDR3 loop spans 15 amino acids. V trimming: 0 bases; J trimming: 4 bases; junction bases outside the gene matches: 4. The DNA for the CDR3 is TGTGCCAGCAGCTTAGGACAGGGGGCGGGTTACGAGCAGTACTTC. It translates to CASSLGQGAGYEQYF.

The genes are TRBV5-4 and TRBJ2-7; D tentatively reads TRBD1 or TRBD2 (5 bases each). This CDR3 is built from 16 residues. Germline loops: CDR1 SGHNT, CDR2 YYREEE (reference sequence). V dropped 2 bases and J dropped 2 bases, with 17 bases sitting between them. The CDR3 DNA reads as TGTGCCAGCAGCTTCCTCCCGGGACCCTCACCCTACGAGCAGTACTTC. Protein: CASSFLPGPSPYEQYF.

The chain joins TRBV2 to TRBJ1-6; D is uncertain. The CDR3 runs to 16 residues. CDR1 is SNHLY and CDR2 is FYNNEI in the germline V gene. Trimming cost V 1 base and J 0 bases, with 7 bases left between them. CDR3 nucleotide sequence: TGTGCCAGCAGTGAAGTAGATAGCTCCTATAATTCACCCCTCCACTTT. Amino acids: CASSEVDSSYNSPLHF.

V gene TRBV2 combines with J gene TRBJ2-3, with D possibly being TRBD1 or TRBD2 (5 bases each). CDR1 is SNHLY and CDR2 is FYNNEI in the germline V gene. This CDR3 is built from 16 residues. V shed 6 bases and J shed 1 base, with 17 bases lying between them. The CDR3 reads CASRRGAADGTDTQYF. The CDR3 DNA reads TGTGCCAGCAGACGAGGGGCGGCAGACGGCACAGATACGCAGTATTTT.

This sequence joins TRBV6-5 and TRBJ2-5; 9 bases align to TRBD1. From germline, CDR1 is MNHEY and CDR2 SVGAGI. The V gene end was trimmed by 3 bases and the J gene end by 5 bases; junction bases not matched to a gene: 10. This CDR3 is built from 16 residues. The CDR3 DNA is TGTGCCAGCAGTTATAGCCCGGACAGGGGTTGGGAGACCCAGTACTTC. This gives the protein CASSYSPDRGWETQYF.

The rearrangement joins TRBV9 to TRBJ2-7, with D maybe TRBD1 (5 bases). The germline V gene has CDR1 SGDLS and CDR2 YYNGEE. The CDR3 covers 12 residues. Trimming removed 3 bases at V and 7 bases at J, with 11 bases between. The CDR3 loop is CASSEQGREQYF. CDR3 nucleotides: TGTGCCAGCAGCGAGCAGGGTCGGGAGCAGTACTTC.

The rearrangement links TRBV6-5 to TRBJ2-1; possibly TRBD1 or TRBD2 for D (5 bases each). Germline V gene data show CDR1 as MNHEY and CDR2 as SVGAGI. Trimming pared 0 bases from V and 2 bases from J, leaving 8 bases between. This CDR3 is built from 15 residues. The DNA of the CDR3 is TGTGCCAGCAGTTACTCGGGGGAACCCTACAATGAGCAGTTCTTC. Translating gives CASSYSGEPYNEQFF.

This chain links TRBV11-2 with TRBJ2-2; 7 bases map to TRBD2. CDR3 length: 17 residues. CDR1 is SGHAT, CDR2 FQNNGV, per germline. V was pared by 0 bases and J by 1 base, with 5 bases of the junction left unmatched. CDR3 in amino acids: CASSLDLSSGNTGELFF. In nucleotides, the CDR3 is TGTGCCAGCAGCTTAGATCTCTCTAGCGGGAACACCGGGGAGCTGTTTTTT. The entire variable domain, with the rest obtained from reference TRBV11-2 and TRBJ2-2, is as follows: EAGVAQSPRYKIIEKRQSVAFWCNPISGHATLYWYQQILGQGPKLLIQFQNNGVVDDSQLPKDRFSAERLKGVDSTLKIQPAKLEDSAVYLCASSLDLSSGNTGELFFGEGSRLTVL.

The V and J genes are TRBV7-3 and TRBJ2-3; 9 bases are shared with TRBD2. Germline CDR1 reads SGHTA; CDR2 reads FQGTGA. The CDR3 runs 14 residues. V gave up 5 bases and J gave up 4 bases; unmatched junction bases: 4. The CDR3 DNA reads TGTGCCAGCAGCGCGGGAGGGATTGCAGATACGCAGTATTTT. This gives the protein CASSAGGIADTQYF.

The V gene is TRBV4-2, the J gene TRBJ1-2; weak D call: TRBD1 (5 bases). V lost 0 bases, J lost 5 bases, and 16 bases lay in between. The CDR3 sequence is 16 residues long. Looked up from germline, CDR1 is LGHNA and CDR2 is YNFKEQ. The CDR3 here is CASSQDLGGLRYGYTF. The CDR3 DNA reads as TGTGCCAGCAGCCAAGACCTCGGGGGTCTACGTTATGGCTACACCTTC.

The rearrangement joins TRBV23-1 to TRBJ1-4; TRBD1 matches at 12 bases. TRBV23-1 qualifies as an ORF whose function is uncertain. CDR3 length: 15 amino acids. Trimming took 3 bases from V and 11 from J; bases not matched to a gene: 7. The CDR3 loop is CASSHRRDRGLKLFF. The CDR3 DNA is TGCGCCAGCAGTCATCGCCGGGACAGGGGGCTTAAACTGTTTTTT.

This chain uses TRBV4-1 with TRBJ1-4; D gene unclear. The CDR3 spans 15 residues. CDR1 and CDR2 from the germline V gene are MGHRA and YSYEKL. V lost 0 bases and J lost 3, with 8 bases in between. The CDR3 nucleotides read TGCGCCAGCAGCCAAGAGCCAGCCGCTAATGAAAAACTGTTTTTT. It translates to CASSQEPAANEKLFF.

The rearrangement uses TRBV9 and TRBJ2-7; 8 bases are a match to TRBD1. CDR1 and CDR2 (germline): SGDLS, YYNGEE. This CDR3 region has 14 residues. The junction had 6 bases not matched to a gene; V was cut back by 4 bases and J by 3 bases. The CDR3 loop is CASSTSDRGYEQYF. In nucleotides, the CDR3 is TGTGCCAGCAGCACAAGCGACAGGGGCTACGAGCAGTACTTC. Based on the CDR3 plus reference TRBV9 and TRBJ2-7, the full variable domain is DSGVTQTPKHLITATGQRVTLRCSPRSGDLSVYWYQQSLDQGLQFLIQYYNGEERAKGNILERFSAQQFPDLHSELNLSSLELGDSALYFCASSTSDRGYEQYFGPGTRLTVT.